These 17 T cell receptor beta chains share one sample of origin, sequenced in a study of blood T cells in healthy people across ages. A J-beta primer mix and a sample-barcoded 5' primer were used in a second PCR of roughly 6 to 12 cycles. TCRdb redid the calling of the 5' RACE reads with MiXCR, one entry per CDR3 protein. The repertoire consists of about 1.4 million distinct CDR3 sequences, with 45% to 70% occurring once and the leading ten covering roughly 6.3%. The sequenced sample consisted of blood. These receptors were taken from a man aged 18 to 29 in good health.

The gene calls are TRBV7-9 and TRBJ2-2, with 9 nucleotides matching TRBD2. Germline CDR1 SEHNR, CDR2 FQNEAQ (reference sequence). The CDR3 spans 17 residues. The J segment lost 4 bases and the V segment lost 5 bases, leaving 11 bases of the junction unmatched. The CDR3 loop is CASSGEVAGAGTGELFF. The CDR3 DNA reads TGTGCCAGCAGCGGAGAGGTAGCGGGAGCTGGCACCGGGGAGCTGTTTTTT.

The chain joins TRBV6-2 or TRBV6-3 to TRBJ1-2; the D is unclear. CDR3 size: 13 residues. Trimming pared 6 bases from V and 1 base from J, leaving 9 bases between. Germline CDR1 MNHEY, CDR2 SVGEGT. The CDR3 DNA sequence: TGTGCCAGCAGGGGTCTACATAACTATGGCTACACCTTC. It translates to CASRGLHNYGYTF.

The rearrangement links TRBV12-3 or TRBV12-4 to TRBJ2-3; TRBD2 agrees at 7 bases. This CDR3 contains 13 residues. V shed 11 bases, J shed 2 bases, and the junction held 7 bases outside the gene matches. The CDR3, as DNA: TGTGCCGGGGGGGAGGGAAACACAGATACGCAGTATTTT. Encoded protein: CAGGEGNTDTQYF.

The V call is TRBV29-1, the J call TRBJ2-7, with D perhaps matching TRBD2 (6 bases). This CDR3 contains 12 residues. CDR1 and CDR2 (germline): SQVTM, ANQGSEA. With 3 bases removed from V and 3 bases from J, the gap between germline ends came to 9 bases. The DNA for the CDR3 is TGCAGCGTTGAGTTGGAGGGCTACGAGCAGTACTTC. Amino acids: CSVELEGYEQYF.

This clonotype was seen only once. The chain uses TRBV6-5 and TRBJ2-5, with TRBD1 as a possible D gene (6 bases). The length of the CDR3 is 14 residues. Germline V lookup: CDR1 MNHEY, CDR2 SVGAGI. Deletions cut 4 bases from V and 4 bases from J, with 13 bases between. The CDR3 loop reads CASSSNRVGETQYF. In DNA form, the CDR3 reads TGTGCCAGCAGTTCTAACAGGGTGGGAGAGACCCAGTACTTC.

The V and J genes are TRBV3-1 and TRBJ2-5; TRBD2 aligns across 7 bases. This CDR3 spans 15 amino acids. CDR1 and CDR2 (germline): LGHDT, YNNKEL (reference sequence). V shed 4 bases, J shed 5 bases, and the junction held 10 bases outside the gene matches. CDR3 loop: CASSPTRGSGETQYF. In nucleotides, the CDR3 is TGTGCCAGCAGCCCTACTCGCGGGAGTGGCGAGACCCAGTACTTC.

This clonotype was observed a few times. The rearrangement uses TRBV5-1 and TRBJ2-7; 11 bases map to TRBD1. The CDR3 runs 15 residues. Germline loops: CDR1 SGHRS, CDR2 YFSETQ. V was pared by 2 bases and J by 3 bases, with 4 bases of the junction left unmatched. Here the CDR3 DNA reads TGCGCCAGCAGCTTATGGGACAGGGGGAACTACGAGCAGTACTTC. Protein sequence: CASSLWDRGNYEQYF.

The chain joins TRBV12-3 or TRBV12-4 to TRBJ2-1; D is perhaps TRBD1 or TRBD2 (6 bases each). This CDR3 has 13 residues. The germline V and J ends were trimmed by 5 bases and 10 bases, with 15 bases remaining between them. This CDR3 is CASSPPRGGEQFF. The CDR3, as DNA: TGTGCCAGCAGTCCCCCCAGGGGAGGCGAGCAGTTCTTC.

The V call is TRBV27, the J call TRBJ2-1, with D perhaps assigned TRBD1 or TRBD2 (5 bases each). V lost 5 bases and J 5 bases, leaving 13 bases between the germline ends. The CDR3 runs 14 residues. Germline loops: CDR1 MNHEY, CDR2 SMNVEV (reference sequence). DNA of the CDR3: TGTGCCAGCAGTCCGGGACGTAACCACAATGAGCAGTTCTTC. Protein sequence: CASSPGRNHNEQFF.

This clonotype has a single count. The V call is TRBV11-2, the J call TRBJ2-5; the match to TRBD2 covers 9 bases. The CDR3 is 18 amino acids. Germline-derived CDR1 and CDR2 are SGHAT and FQNNGV. With 3 bases clipped from V and 5 bases from J, the junction kept 16 bases outside the gene matches. The CDR3 loop reads CASSFGLPGLAIRETQYF. The CDR3 region has the DNA TGTGCCAGCAGCTTCGGTCTACCGGGACTAGCAATTAGGGAGACCCAGTACTTC. Together with reference TRBV11-2 and TRBJ2-5, the CDR3 gives the full variable domain: EAGVAQSPRYKIIEKRQSVAFWCNPISGHATLYWYQQILGQGPKLLIQFQNNGVVDDSQLPKDRFSAERLKGVDSTLKIQPAKLEDSAVYLCASSFGLPGLAIRETQYFGPGTRLLVL.

In this sample, this clonotype turned up a few times. The chain links TRBV27 to TRBJ2-7; D is unresolved. The V end was cut by 0 bases, the J end by 7 bases, with 10 bases between. The CDR3 totals 13 residues. Germline-derived CDR1 and CDR2 are MNHEY and SMNVEV (reference sequence). CDR3 in amino acids: CASSLSFPEEQYF. The CDR3 DNA sequence: TGTGCCAGCAGTTTATCCTTCCCAGAAGAGCAGTACTTC.

This rearrangement joins TRBV6-5 to TRBJ2-6; D might be TRBD1 (5 bases). V was pared by 6 bases and J by 3 bases, with 6 bases between. The CDR3 extends over 13 amino acids. Looked up from germline, CDR1 is MNHEY and CDR2 is SVGAGI. The DNA for the CDR3 is TGTGCCAGCAGGGGGCATGGGGCCAACGTCCTGACTTTC. It translates to CASRGHGANVLTF.

V usage is TRBV11-2 and J usage is TRBJ2-3; unclear D gene. The CDR3 covers 15 residues. The germline V gene encodes CDR1 SGHAT and CDR2 FQNNGV. V gave up 2 bases and J gave up 0 bases, with 9 bases separating them. The CDR3 sequence: CASSLIATSTDTQYF. In DNA, the CDR3 is TGTGCCAGCAGCTTAATTGCAACAAGCACAGATACGCAGTATTTT.

This clonotype was counted a few times. The chain employs TRBV9 and TRBJ2-3; 8 bases map to TRBD1. V lost 4 bases to trimming and J lost 1 base; unmatched junction nucleotides: 8. The CDR3 sequence is 16 residues long. Per germline, CDR1 SGDLS and CDR2 YYNGEE. CDR3: CASSPPTGVGTDTQYF. CDR3 in DNA: TGTGCCAGCAGCCCACCGACAGGGGTGGGCACAGATACGCAGTATTTT.

V usage is TRBV6-1 and J usage is TRBJ1-1; D perhaps matches TRBD1 (6 bases). This CDR3 contains 14 residues. CDR1 and CDR2 from the germline V gene are MNHNS and SASEGT. With 7 bases removed from V and 1 base from J, the gap between germline ends came to 13 bases. The CDR3 protein is CASTTVTGNTEAFF. In DNA form, the CDR3 reads TGTGCCAGCACGACTGTGACAGGGAACACTGAAGCTTTCTTT.

This chain links TRBV20-1 with TRBJ1-2; D unclear. Germline CDR1 is DFQATT and CDR2 is SNEGSKA (reference sequence). V lost 5 bases and J lost 4, with 14 bases in between. CDR3 length equals 13 residues. CDR3 residues: CSAVEPGIYGYTF. The CDR3 DNA sequence: TGCAGTGCTGTTGAGCCAGGAATCTATGGCTACACCTTC.

The chain uses TRBV2 and TRBJ1-5, with a possible D match to TRBD1 (5 bases). Germline values: CDR1 SNHLY, CDR2 FYNNEI. The CDR3 is 15 amino acids. V shed 5 bases and J shed 7 bases, with 18 bases lying between them. The CDR3, as DNA: TGTGCCAGCAGTATCGGCAGGGAGGGAGTGCAGCCCCAGCATTTT. Its protein is CASSIGREGVQPQHF.